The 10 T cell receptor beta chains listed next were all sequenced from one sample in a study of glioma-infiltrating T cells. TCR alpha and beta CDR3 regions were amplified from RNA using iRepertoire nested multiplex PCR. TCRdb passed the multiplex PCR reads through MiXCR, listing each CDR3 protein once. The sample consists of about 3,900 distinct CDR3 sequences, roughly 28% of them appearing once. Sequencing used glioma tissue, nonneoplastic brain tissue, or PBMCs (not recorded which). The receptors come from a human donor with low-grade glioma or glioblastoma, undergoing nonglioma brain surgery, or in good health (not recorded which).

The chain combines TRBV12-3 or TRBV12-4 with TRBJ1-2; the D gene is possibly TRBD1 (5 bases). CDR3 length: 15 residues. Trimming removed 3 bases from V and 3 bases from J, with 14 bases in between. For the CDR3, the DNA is TGTGCCAGCAGTTTGAACCAGGGTAATCACTATGGCTACACCTTC. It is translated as CASSLNQGNHYGYTF.

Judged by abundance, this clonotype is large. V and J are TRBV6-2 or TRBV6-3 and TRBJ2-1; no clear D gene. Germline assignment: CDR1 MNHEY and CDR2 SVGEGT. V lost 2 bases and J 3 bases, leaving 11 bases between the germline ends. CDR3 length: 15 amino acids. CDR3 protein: CASSYGVGIYNEQFF. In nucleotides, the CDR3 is TGTGCCAGCAGTTACGGAGTAGGGATCTACAATGAGCAGTTCTTC.

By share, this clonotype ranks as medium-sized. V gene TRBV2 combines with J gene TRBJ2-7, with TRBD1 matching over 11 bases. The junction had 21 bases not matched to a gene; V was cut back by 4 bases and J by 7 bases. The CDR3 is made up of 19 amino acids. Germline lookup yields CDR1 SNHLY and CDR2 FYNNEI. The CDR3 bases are TGTGCCAGCAGTGCAAGGACAGGGGGCGGCCGCGCCCTGAGGAAAGAGCAGTACTTC. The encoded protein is CASSARTGGGRALRKEQYF. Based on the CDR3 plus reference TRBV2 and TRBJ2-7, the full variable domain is EPEVTQTPSHQVTQMGQEVILRCVPISNHLYFYWYRQILGQKVEFLVSFYNNEISEKSEIFDDQFSVERPDGSNFTLKIRSTKLEDSAMYFCASSARTGGGRALRKEQYFGPGTRLTVT.

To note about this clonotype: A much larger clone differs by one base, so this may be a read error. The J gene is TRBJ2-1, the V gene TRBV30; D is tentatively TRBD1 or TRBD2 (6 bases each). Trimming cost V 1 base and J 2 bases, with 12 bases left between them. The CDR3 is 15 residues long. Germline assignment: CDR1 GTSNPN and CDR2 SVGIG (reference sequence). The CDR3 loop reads CAWSEEGDTYNEQFF. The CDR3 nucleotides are TGTGCCTGGAGTGAGGAGGGGGACACCTACAATGAGCAGTTCTTC.

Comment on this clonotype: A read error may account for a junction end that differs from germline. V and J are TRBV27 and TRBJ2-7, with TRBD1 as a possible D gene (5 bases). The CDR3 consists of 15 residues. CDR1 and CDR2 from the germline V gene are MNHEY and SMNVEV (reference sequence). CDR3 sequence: CASSLVQGAPYEHYF. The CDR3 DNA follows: TGTGCCAGCAGTCTAGTGCAGGGCGCACCCTACGAGCATTACTTC.

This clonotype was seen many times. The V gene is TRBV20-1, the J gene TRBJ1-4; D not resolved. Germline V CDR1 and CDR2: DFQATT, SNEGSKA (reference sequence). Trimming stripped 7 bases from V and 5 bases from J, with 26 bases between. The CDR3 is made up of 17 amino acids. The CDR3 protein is CSVPPYAVREVNEKLFF. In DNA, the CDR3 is TGCAGTGTTCCCCCCTATGCAGTTAGGGAAGTGAATGAAAAACTGTTTTTT.

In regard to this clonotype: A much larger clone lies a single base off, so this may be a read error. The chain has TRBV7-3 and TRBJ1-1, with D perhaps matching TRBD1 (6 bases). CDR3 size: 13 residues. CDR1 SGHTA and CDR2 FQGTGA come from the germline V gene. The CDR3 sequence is CAISRIRGTEAFF. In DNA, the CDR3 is TGTGCCATCAGCCGGATCAGGGGCACTGAAGCTTTCTTT.

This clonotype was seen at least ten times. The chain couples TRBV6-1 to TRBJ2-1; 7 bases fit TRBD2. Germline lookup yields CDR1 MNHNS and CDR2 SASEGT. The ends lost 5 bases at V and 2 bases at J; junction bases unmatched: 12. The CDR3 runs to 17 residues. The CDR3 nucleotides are TGTGCCAGCAGTTATCTTTCCCGTGGGGGGGCCTACAATGAGCAGTTCTTC. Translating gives CASSYLSRGGAYNEQFF.

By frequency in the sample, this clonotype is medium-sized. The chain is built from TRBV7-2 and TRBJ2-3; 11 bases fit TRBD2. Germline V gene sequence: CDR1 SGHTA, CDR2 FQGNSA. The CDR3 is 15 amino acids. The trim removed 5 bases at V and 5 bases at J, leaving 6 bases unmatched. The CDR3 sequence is CASSRSGGAGDTQYF. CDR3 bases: TGTGCCAGCAGCCGTAGCGGGGGGGCGGGAGATACGCAGTATTTT.

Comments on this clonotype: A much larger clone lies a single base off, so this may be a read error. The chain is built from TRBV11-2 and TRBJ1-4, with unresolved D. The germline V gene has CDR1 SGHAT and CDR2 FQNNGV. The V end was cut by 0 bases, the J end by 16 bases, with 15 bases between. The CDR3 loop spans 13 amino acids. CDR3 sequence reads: CASSLDRAGEPFF. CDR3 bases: TGTGCCAGCAGCTTAGATCGAGCGGGAGAACCGTTTTTT.